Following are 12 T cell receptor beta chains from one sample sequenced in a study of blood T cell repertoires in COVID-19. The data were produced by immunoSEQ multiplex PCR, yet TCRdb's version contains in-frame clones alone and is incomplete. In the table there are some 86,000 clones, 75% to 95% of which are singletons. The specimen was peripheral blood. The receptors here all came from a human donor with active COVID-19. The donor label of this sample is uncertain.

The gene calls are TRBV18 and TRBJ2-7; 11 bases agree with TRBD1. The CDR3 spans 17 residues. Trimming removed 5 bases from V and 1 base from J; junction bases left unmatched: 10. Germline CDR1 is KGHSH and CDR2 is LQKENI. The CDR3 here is CASSTLSGTGGSYEQYF. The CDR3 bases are TGTGCCAGCTCAACTTTATCCGGGACAGGGGGGTCCTACGAGCAGTACTTC.

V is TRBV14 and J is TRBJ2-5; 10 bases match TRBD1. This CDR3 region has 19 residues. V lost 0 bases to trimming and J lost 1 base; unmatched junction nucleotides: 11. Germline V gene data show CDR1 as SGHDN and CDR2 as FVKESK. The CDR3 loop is CASSQDSGTGEMFQETQYF. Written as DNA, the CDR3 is TGTGCCAGCAGCCAAGATAGTGGGACAGGGGAAATGTTCCAAGAGACCCAGTACTTC.

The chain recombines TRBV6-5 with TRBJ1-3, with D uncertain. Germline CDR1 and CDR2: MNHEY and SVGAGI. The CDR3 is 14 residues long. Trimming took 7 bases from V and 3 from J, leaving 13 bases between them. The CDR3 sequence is CASMAVVSGNTIYF. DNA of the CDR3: TGTGCCAGCATGGCAGTTGTCAGTGGAAACACCATATATTTT.

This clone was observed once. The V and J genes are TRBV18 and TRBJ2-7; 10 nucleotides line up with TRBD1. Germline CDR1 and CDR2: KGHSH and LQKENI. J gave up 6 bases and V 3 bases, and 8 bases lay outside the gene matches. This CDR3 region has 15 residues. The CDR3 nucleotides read TGTGCCAGCTCACCGCGGCCGGGACAGGGGTTCGAGCAGTACTTC. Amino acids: CASSPRPGQGFEQYF.

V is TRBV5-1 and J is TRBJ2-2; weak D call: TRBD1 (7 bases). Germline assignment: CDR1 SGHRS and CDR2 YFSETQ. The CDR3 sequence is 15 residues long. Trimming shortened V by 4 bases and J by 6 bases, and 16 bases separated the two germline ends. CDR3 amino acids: CASSLRQGGAGELFF. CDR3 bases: TGCGCCAGCAGCCTTAGGCAGGGGGGTGCCGGGGAGCTGTTTTTT.

The DNA for the CDR3 is TGTGCCACCCCGGGACTAGCGGGGCCAGACCAAGAGACCCAGTACTTC. Residues: CATPGLAGPDQETQYF. The gene calls are TRBV24-1 and TRBJ2-5; the match to TRBD2 covers 13 bases. Germline CDR1 is KGHDR and CDR2 is SFDVKD. The trim removed 9 bases at V and 0 bases at J, leaving 6 bases unmatched. This CDR3 contains 16 residues.

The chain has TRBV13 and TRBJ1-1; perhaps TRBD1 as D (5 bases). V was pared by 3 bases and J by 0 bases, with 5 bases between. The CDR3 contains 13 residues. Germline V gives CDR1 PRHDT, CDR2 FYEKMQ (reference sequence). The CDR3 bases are TGTGCCAGCAGCTTGACAGTGAACACTGAAGCTTTCTTT. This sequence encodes CASSLTVNTEAFF.

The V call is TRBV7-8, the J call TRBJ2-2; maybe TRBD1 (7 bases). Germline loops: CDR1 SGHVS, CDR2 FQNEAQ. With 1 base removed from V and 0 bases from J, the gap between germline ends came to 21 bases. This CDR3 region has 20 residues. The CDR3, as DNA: TGTGCCAGCAGCTTAGTTCGTTTTAGGGCGGGACAGACGAACACCGGGGAGCTGTTTTTT. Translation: CASSLVRFRAGQTNTGELFF.

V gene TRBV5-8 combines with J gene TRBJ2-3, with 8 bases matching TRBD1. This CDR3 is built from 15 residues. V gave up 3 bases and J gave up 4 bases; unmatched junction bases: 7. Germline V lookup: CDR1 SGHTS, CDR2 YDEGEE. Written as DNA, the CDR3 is TGTGCCAGCAGCTGGACAGGGAAACCCCCAGATACGCAGTATTTT. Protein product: CASSWTGKPPDTQYF.

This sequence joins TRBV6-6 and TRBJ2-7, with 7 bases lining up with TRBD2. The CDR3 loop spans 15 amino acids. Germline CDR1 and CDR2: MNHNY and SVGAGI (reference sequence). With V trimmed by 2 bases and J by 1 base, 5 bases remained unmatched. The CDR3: CASSYGGGGSYEQYF. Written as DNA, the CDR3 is TGTGCCAGCAGTTACGGAGGCGGGGGTTCCTACGAGCAGTACTTC.

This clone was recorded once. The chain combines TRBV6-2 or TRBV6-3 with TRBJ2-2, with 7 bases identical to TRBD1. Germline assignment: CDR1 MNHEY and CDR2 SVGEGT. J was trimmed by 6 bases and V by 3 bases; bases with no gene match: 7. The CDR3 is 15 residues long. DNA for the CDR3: TGTGCCAGCAGTTATCTAGGGGGCGAGGCCGGGGAGCTGTTTTTT. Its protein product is CASSYLGGEAGELFF.

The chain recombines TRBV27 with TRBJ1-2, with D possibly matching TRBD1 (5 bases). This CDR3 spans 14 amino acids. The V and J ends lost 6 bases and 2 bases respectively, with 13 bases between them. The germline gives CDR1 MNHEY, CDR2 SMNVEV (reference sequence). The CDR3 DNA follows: TGTGCCAGCAGCCCCCTGACAGTCAACTATGGCTACACCTTC. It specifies CASSPLTVNYGYTF.